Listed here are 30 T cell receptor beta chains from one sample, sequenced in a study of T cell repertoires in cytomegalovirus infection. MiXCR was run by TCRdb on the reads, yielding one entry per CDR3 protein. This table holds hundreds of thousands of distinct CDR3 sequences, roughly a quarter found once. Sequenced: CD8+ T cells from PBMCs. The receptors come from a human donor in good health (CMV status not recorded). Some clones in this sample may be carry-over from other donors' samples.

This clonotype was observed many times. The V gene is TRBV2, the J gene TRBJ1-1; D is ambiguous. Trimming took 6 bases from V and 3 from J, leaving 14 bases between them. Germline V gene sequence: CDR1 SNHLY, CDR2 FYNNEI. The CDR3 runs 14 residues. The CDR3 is CASSPFQSDTEAFF. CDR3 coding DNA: TGTGCCAGCAGCCCGTTTCAATCGGACACTGAAGCTTTCTTT.

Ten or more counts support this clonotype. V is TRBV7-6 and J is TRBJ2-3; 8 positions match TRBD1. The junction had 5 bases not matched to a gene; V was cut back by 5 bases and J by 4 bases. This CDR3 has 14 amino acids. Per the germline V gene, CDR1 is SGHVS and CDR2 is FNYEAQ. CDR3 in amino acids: CASSLRGLADTQYF. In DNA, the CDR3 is TGTGCCAGCAGCCTCAGGGGGCTCGCAGATACGCAGTATTTT.

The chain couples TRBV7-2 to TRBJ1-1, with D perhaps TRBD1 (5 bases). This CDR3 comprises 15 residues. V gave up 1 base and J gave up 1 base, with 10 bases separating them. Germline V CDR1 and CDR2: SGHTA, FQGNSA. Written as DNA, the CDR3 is TGTGCCAGCAGCTTAGGACCTACAGGGAACACTGAAGCTTTCTTT. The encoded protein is CASSLGPTGNTEAFF.

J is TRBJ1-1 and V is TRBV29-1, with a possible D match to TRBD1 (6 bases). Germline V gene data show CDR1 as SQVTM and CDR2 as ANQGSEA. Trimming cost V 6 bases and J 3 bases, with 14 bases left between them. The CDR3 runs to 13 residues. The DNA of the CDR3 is TGCAGCGTAGCCCCAGGGGCGCACACTGAAGCTTTCTTT. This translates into CSVAPGAHTEAFF.

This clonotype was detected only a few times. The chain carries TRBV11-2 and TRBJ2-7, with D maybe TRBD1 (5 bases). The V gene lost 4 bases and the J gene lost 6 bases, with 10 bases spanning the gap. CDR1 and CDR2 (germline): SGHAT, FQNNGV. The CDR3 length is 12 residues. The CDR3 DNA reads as TGTGCCAGCAGCTCAGGGTCAGGCGAGCAGTACGTC. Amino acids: CASSSGSGEQYV.

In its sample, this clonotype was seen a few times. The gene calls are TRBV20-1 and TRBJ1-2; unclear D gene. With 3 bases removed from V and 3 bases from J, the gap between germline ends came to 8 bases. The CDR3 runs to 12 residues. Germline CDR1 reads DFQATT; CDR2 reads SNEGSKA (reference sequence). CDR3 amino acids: CSARDTYYGYTF. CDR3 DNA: TGCAGTGCTAGGGATACGTACTATGGCTACACCTTC.

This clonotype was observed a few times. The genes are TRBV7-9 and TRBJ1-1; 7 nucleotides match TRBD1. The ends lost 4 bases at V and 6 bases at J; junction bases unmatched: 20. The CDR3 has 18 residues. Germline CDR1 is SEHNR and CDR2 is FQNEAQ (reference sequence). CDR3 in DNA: TGTGCCAGCAGCTCACAGGGGCGAGAAGGTACGGGATACCCTGAAGCTTTCTTT. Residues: CASSSQGREGTGYPEAFF.

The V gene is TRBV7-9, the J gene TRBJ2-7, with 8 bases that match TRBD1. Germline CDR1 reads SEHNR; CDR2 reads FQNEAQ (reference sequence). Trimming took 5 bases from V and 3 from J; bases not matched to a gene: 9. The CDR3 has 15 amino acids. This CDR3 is CASSPPGQDFYEQYF. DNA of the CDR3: TGTGCCAGCAGCCCCCCGGGACAGGATTTCTACGAGCAGTACTTC.

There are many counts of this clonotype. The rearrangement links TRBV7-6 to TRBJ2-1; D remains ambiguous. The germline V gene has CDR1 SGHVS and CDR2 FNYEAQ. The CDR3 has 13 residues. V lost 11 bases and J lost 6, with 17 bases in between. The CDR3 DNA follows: TGTGCCCGACCTCTCTCCCGGGCCAATGAGCAGTTCTTC. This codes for CARPLSRANEQFF.

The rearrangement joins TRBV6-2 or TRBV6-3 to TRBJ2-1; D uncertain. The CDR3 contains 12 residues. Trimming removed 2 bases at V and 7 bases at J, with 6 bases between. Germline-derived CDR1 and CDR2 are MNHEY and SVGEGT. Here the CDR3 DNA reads TGTGCCAGCAGTTACCCGTCTAATGAGCAGTTCTTC. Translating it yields CASSYPSNEQFF.

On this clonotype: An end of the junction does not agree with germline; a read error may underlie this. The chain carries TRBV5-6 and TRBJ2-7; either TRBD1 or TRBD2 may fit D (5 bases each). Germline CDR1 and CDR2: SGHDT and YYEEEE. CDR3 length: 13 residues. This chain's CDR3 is CVSSTGASYEQYF. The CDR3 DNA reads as TGTGTCAGCAGCACCGGGGCTTCCTACGAGCAGTACTTC.

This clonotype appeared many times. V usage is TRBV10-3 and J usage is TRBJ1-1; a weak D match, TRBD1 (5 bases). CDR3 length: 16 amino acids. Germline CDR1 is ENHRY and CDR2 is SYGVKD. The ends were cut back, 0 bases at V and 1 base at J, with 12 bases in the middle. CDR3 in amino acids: CAISESGGRQNTEAFF. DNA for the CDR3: TGTGCCATCAGTGAGTCGGGGGGAAGGCAGAACACTGAAGCTTTCTTT.

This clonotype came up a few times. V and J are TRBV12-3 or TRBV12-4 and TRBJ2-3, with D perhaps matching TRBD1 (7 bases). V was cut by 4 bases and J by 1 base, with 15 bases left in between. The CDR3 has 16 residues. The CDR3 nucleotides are TGTGCCAGCAGTTCGGGGCCCAGGGGGGGCACAGATACGCAGTATTTT. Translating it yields CASSSGPRGGTDTQYF.

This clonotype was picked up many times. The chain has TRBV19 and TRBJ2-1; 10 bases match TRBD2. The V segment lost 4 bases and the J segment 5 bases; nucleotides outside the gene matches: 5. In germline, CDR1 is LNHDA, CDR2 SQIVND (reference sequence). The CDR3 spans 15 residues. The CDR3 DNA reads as TGTGCCAGTAGTAAAGCGGGGGGGCTGGACAATGAGCAGTTCTTC. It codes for CASSKAGGLDNEQFF.

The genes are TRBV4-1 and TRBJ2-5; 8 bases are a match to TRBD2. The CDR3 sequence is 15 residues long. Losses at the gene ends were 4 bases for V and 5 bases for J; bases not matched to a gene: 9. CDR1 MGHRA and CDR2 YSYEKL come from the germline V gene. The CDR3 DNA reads TGCGCCAGCAGCCCCACGGGACTAGTCGGCGAGACCCAGTACTTC. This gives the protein CASSPTGLVGETQYF.

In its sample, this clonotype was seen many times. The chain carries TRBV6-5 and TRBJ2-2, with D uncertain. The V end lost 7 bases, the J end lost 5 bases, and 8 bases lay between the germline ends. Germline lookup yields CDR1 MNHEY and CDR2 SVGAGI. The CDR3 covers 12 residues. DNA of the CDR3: TGTGCCAGCAACGTGGGTACCGGGGAGCTGTTTTTT. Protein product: CASNVGTGELFF.

The CDR3, as DNA: TGCAGCGTTGGGATAATTGATTTCGAGGGCCCCACTGAAGCTTTCTTT. This translates into CSVGIIDFEGPTEAFF. The chain combines TRBV29-1 with TRBJ1-1; no reliable D call. V was clipped by 4 bases and J by 4 bases, with 22 bases between them. Germline CDR1 reads SQVTM; CDR2 reads ANQGSEA. The CDR3 totals 16 residues.

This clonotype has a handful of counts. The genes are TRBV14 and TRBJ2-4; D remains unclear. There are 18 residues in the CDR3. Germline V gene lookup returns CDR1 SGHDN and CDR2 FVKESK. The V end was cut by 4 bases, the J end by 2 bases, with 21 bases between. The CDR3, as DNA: TGTGCCAGCAGCCCCAAGCGAATTCCGGGTAACCCCAAAAACATTCAGTACTTC. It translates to CASSPKRIPGNPKNIQYF.

CDR3 DNA: TGCGCCAGCAGCCAAGACCTCCAAGGACCGCTCTCCTACGAGCAGTACTTC. Its translation is CASSQDLQGPLSYEQYF. The gene calls are TRBV4-1 and TRBJ2-7; no clear D gene. There are 17 residues in the CDR3. CDR1 and CDR2 (germline): MGHRA, YSYEKL. Deletions cut 0 bases from V and 0 bases from J, with 15 bases between.

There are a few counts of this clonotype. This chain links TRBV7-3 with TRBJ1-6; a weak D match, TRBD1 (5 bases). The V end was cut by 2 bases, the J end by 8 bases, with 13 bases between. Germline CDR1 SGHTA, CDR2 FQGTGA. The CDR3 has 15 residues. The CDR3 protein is CASSLSAGVDSPLHF. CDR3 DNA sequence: TGTGCCAGCAGCTTATCGGCGGGGGTTGATTCACCCCTCCACTTT.

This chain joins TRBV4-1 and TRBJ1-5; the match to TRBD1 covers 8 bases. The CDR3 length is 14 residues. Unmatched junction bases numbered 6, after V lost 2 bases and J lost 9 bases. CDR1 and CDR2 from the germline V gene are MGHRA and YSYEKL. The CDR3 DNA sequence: TGCGCCAGCAGCCAATTACAGGGGGATCGGCCCCAGCATTTT. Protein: CASSQLQGDRPQHF.

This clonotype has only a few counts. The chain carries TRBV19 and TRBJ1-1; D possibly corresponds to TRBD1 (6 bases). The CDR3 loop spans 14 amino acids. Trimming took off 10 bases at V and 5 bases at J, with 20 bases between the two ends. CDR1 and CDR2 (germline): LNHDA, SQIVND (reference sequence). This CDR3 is CATRRGRGETEAFF. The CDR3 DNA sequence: TGTGCCACCAGACGAGGCAGGGGAGAGACTGAAGCTTTCTTT.

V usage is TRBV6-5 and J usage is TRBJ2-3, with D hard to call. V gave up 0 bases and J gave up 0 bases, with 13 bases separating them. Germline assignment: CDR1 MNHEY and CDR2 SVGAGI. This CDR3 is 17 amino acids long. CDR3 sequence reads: CASSYSFPDSSTDTQYF. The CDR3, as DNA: TGTGCCAGCAGTTACTCGTTTCCCGATTCTAGCACAGATACGCAGTATTTT.

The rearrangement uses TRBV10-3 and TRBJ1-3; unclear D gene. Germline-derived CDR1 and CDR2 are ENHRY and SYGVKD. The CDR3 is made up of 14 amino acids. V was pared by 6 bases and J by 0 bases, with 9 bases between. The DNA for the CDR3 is TGTGCCATCAGGGACGGGGACTCTGGAAACACCATATATTTT. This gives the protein CAIRDGDSGNTIYF.

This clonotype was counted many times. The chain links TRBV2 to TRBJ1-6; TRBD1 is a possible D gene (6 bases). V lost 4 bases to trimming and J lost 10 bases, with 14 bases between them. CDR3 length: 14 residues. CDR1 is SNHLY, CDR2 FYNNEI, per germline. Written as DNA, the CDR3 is TGTGCCAGCAGTGGGGAGGGGGAGAACTCACCCCTCCACTTT. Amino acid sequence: CASSGEGENSPLHF. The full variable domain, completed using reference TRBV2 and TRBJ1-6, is EPEVTQTPSHQVTQMGQEVILRCVPISNHLYFYWYRQILGQKVEFLVSFYNNEISEKSEIFDDQFSVERPDGSNFTLKIRSTKLEDSAMYFCASSGEGENSPLHFGNGTRLTVT.

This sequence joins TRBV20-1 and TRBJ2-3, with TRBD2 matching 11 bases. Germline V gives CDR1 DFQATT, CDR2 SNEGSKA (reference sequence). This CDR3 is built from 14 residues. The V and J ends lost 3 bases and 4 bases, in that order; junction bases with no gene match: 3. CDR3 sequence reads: CSASSGGAPDTQYF. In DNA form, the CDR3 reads TGCAGTGCTAGTAGCGGGGGGGCACCAGATACGCAGTATTTT.

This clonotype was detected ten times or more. The CDR3 nucleotides read TGTGCCAGCAGTTCTAGGGGAACCTACGAGCAGTACGTC. This codes for CASSSRGTYEQYV. The rearrangement uses TRBV6-2 or TRBV6-3 and TRBJ2-7, with D possibly TRBD1 on 5 matching bases. This CDR3 contains 13 residues. V was trimmed by 4 bases and J by 2 bases, leaving 9 bases between them. Germline values: CDR1 MNHEY, CDR2 SVGEGT.

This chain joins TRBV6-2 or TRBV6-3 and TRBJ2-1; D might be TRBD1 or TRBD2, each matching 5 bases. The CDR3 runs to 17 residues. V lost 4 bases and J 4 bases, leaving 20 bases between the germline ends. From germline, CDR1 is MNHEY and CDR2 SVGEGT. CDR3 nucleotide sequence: TGTGCCAGCAGTTTACCCGTCCAGGGACCGACTTACAATGAGCAGTTCTTC. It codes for CASSLPVQGPTYNEQFF.

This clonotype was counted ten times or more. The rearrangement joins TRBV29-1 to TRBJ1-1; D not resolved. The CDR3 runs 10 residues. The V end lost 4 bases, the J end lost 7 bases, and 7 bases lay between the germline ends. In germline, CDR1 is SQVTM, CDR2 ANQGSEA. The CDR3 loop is CSVAPYEAFF. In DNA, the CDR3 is TGCAGCGTTGCCCCGTATGAAGCTTTCTTT.

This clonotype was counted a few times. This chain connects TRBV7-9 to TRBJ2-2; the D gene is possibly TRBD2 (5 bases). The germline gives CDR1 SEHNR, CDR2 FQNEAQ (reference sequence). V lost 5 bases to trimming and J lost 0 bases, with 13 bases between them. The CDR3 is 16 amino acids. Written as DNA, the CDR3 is TGTGCCAGCAGCCCTGGTGGAGGAACGAACACCGGGGAGCTGTTTTTT. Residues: CASSPGGGTNTGELFF.